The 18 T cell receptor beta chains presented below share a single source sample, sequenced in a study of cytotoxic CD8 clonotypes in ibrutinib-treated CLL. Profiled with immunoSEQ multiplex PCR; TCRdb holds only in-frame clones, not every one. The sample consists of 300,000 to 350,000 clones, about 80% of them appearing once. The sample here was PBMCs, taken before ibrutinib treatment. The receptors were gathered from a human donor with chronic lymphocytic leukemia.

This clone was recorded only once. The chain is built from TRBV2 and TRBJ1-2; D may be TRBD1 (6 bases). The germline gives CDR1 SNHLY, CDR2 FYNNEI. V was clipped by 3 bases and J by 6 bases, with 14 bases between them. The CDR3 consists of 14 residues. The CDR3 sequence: CASSDPSGEDGYTF. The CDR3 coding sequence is TGTGCCAGCAGTGATCCGTCAGGGGAGGATGGCTACACCTTC. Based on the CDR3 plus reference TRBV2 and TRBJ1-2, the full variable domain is EPEVTQTPSHQVTQMGQEVILRCVPISNHLYFYWYRQILGQKVEFLVSFYNNEISEKSEIFDDQFSVERPDGSNFTLKIRSTKLEDSAMYFCASSDPSGEDGYTFGSGTRLTVV.

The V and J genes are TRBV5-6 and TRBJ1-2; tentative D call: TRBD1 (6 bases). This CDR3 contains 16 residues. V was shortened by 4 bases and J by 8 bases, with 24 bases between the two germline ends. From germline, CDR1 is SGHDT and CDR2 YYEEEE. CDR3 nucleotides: TGTGCCAGCAGCCCCGGAACCGGGACATTAAGTCGGGGCTACACCTTC. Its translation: CASSPGTGTLSRGYTF.

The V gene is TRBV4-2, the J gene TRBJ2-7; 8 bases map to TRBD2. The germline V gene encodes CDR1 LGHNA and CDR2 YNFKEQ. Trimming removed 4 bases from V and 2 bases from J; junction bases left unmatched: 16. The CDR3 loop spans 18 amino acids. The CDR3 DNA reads TGTGCCAGCAGCCGAAAAAAAACCGGGACTAGGGATACCTACGAGCAGTACTTC. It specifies CASSRKKTGTRDTYEQYF.

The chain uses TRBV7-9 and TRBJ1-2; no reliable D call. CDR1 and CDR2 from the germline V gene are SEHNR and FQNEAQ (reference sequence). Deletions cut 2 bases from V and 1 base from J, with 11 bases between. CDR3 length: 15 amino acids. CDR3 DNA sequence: TGTGCCAGCAGCTTAAGGCAGGATAATAACTATGGCTACACCTTC. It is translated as CASSLRQDNNYGYTF.

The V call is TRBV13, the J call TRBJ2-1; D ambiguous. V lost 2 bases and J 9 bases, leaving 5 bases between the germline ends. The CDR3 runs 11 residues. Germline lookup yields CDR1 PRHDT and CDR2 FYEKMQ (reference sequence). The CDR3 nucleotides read TGTGCCAGCAGCTTATATGTTGAGCAGTTCTTC. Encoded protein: CASSLYVEQFF. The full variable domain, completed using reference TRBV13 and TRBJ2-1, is AAGVIQSPRHLIKEKRETATLKCYPIPRHDTVYWYQQGPGQDPQFLISFYEKMQSDKGSIPDRFSAQQFSDYHSELNMSSLELGDSALYFCASSLYVEQFFGPGTRLTVL.

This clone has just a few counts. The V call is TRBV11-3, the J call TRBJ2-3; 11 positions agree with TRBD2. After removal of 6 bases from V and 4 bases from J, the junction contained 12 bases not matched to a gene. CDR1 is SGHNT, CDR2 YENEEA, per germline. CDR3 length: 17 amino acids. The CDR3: CASRPGLAGRKADTQYF. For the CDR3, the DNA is TGTGCCAGCAGGCCAGGACTAGCGGGCCGAAAGGCAGATACGCAGTATTTT.

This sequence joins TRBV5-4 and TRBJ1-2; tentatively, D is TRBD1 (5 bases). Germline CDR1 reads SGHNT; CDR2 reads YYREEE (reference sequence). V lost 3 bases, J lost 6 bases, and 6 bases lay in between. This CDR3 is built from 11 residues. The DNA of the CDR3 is TGTGCCAGCAGCTGGGGGGATGGCTACACCTTC. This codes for CASSWGDGYTF.

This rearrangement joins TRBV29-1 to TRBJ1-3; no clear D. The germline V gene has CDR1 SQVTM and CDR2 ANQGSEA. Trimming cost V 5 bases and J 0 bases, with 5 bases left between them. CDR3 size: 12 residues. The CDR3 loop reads CSVRISGNTIYF. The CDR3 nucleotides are TGCAGCGTTCGGATCTCTGGAAACACCATATATTTT.

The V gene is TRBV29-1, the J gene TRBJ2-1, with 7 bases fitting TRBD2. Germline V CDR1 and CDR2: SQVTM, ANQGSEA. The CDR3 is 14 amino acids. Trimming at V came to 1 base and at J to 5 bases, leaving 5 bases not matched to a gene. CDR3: CSVEVSGSHNEQFF. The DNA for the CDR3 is TGCAGCGTTGAAGTTAGCGGGTCCCACAATGAGCAGTTCTTC.

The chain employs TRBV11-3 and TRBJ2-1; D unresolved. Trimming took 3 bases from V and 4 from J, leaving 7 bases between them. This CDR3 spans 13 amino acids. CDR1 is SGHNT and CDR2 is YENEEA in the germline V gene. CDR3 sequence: CASSFRPYNEQFF. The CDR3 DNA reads TGTGCCAGCAGCTTCCGTCCATACAATGAGCAGTTCTTC.

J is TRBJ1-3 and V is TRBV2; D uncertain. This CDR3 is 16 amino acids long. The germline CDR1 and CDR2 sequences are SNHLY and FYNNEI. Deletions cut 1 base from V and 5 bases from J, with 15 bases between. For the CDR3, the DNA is TGTGCCAGCAGTGAAGTAAGGGTTGCAGAGAGAAACACCATATATTTT. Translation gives CASSEVRVAERNTIYF. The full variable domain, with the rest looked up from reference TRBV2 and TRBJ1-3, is EPEVTQTPSHQVTQMGQEVILRCVPISNHLYFYWYRQILGQKVEFLVSFYNNEISEKSEIFDDQFSVERPDGSNFTLKIRSTKLEDSAMYFCASSEVRVAERNTIYFGEGSWLTVV.

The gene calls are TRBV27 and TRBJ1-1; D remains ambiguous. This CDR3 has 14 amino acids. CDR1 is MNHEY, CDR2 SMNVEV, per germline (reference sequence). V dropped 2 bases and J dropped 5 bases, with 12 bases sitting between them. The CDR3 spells CASSLTRSGTEAFF. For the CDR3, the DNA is TGTGCCAGCAGTTTAACACGGTCAGGAACTGAAGCTTTCTTT.

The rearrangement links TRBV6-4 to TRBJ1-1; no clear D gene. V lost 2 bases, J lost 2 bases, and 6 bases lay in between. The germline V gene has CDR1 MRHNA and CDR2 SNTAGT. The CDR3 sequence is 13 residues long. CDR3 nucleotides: TGTGCCAGCAGTGACCAAGGAAACACTGAAGCTTTCTTT. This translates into CASSDQGNTEAFF.

The CDR3 DNA is TGTGCCAGCGGTGGACTAGCCCCAAGCTCCTACAATGAGCAGTTCTTC. Its translation: CASGGLAPSSYNEQFF. The chain carries TRBV6-1 and TRBJ2-1, with TRBD2 matching over 8 bases. The germline V gene has CDR1 MNHNS and CDR2 SASEGT. This CDR3 comprises 16 residues. After removal of 8 bases from V and 0 bases from J, the junction contained 9 bases not matched to a gene.

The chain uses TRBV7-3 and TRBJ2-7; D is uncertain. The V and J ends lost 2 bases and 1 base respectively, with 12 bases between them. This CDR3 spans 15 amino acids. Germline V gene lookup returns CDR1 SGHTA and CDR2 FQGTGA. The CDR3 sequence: CASSLAPGPSYEQYF. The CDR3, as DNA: TGTGCCAGCAGCTTAGCGCCGGGTCCTTCCTACGAGCAGTACTTC.

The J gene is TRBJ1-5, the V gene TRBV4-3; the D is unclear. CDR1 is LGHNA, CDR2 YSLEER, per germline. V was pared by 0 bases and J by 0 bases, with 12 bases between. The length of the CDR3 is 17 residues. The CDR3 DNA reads TGCGCCAGCAGCCAAGATTTTGAGAGCTATAGCAATCAGCCCCAGCATTTT. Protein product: CASSQDFESYSNQPQHF.

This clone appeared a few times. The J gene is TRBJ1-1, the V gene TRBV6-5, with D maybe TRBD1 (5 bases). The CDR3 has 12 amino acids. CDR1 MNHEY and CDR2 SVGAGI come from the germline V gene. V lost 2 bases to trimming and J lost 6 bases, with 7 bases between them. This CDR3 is CASSYGTSEAFF. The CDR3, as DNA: TGTGCCAGCAGTTACGGGACTTCTGAAGCTTTCTTT.

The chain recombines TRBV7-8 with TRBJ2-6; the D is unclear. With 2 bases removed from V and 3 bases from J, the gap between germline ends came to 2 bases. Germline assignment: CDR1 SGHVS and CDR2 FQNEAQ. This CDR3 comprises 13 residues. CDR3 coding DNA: TGTGCCAGCAGCTTAATTGGGGCCAACGTCCTGACTTTC. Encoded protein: CASSLIGANVLTF. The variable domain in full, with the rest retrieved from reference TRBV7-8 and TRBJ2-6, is GAGVSQSPRYKVAKRGQDVALRCDPISGHVSLFWYQQALGQGPEFLTYFQNEAQLDKSGLPSDRFFAERPEGSVSTLKIQRTQQEDSAVYLCASSLIGANVLTFGAGSRLTVL.